The 19 T cell receptor beta chains in this list originate from one sample, sequenced in a study of blood T cell repertoires in COVID-19. TCRdb's table, derived via immunoSEQ multiplex PCR, lists solely in-frame clones and lacks some. The table includes about 410,000 clones, around 91% detected once. Sequences were obtained from peripheral blood. The receptor source for this set is a woman in her thirties or forties with COVID-19, enrolled during active disease.

The chain couples TRBV14 to TRBJ2-5; no clear D gene. This CDR3 has 14 amino acids. Trimming left V 0 bases short and J 7 bases short, with 12 bases between. Per the germline V gene, CDR1 is SGHDN and CDR2 is FVKESK. CDR3 residues: CASSQDPGARTQYF. The CDR3, as DNA: TGTGCCAGCAGCCAAGACCCCGGAGCTAGGACCCAGTACTTC.

This chain uses TRBV11-2 with TRBJ2-7; 9 bases align to TRBD1. The CDR3 is 14 residues long. Germline assignment: CDR1 SGHAT and CDR2 FQNNGV. J lost 5 bases, V lost 4 bases, and 6 bases had no gene match. The CDR3 DNA reads TGTGCCAGCAGCTCACCCCGGACAGGGGACGAGCAGTACTTC. Translating it yields CASSSPRTGDEQYF.

The chain recombines TRBV24-1 with TRBJ2-1, with 7 bases fitting TRBD1. Germline lookup yields CDR1 KGHDR and CDR2 SFDVKD. CDR3 length equals 17 residues. V dropped 2 bases and J dropped 5; count of bases not matched to a gene: 11. CDR3 sequence: CATSDWIQGRGHNEQFF. The CDR3 DNA follows: TGTGCCACCAGTGATTGGATACAGGGAAGGGGGCACAATGAGCAGTTCTTC.

This rearrangement joins TRBV14 to TRBJ1-2; D gene unclear. Germline CDR1 and CDR2: SGHDN and FVKESK. Trimming shortened V by 0 bases and J by 4 bases, and 9 bases separated the two germline ends. CDR3 length equals 14 residues. In DNA, the CDR3 is TGTGCCAGCAGCCAAGATCATCGGTTCTATGGCTACACCTTC. Protein sequence: CASSQDHRFYGYTF.

The chain is built from TRBV4-2 and TRBJ1-3; D is ambiguous. The germline V gene has CDR1 LGHNA and CDR2 YNFKEQ. V was shortened by 3 bases and J by 6 bases, with 9 bases between the two germline ends. The CDR3 sequence is 13 residues long. Written as DNA, the CDR3 is TGTGCCAGCAGCCATCGGGGTAAAAACACCATATATTTT. Amino acid sequence: CASSHRGKNTIYF.

The chain links TRBV9 to TRBJ1-1; D ambiguous. Germline-derived CDR1 and CDR2 are SGDLS and YYNGEE. Deletions cut 0 bases from V and 3 bases from J, with 12 bases between. The CDR3 is 15 residues long. The CDR3 nucleotides are TGTGCCAGCAGCGTAGCTCCGGGTCGGGACACTGAAGCTTTCTTT. This gives the protein CASSVAPGRDTEAFF.

This sequence joins TRBV18 and TRBJ1-1; D is ambiguous. Per the germline V gene, CDR1 is KGHSH and CDR2 is LQKENI. V dropped 7 bases and J dropped 6 bases, with 18 bases sitting between them. The CDR3 is 14 residues long. CDR3 protein: CASLPTIEPPEAFF. CDR3 DNA sequence: TGTGCCAGCTTGCCGACTATTGAACCCCCTGAAGCTTTCTTT.

The chain couples TRBV11-1 to TRBJ1-6; 7 nucleotides agree with TRBD1. The CDR3 has 16 residues. V was clipped by 4 bases and J by 4 bases; unmatched bases: 7. CDR1 is SGHAT, CDR2 FQDESV, per germline (reference sequence). CDR3 sequence reads: CASSWGQFEYNSPLHF. CDR3 sequence (DNA): TGTGCCAGCAGCTGGGGACAGTTTGAATATAATTCACCCCTCCACTTT.

V is TRBV11-2 and J is TRBJ2-3, with a tentative D call TRBD2 (6 bases). The CDR3 is made up of 14 amino acids. V was cut by 4 bases and J by 2 bases, with 10 bases left in between. Per the germline V gene, CDR1 is SGHAT and CDR2 is FQNNGV. CDR3 sequence: CASSSGGITDTQYF. The CDR3 DNA reads as TGTGCCAGCAGCTCTGGAGGGATCACAGATACGCAGTATTTT.

The chain carries TRBV21-1 and TRBJ1-5. TRBV21-1 is listed as a pseudogene. The CDR3 runs 16 residues. The CDR3 here is CASSPFGGYSNQPQHF. CDR3 sequence (DNA): TGTGCCAGCAGCCCCTTTGGGGGGTATAGCAATCAGCCCCAGCATTTT.

The chain couples TRBV5-1 to TRBJ2-3, with D tentatively TRBD2 (5 bases). The V end was cut by 4 bases, the J end by 2 bases, with 11 bases between. The CDR3 runs 14 residues. The germline V gene encodes CDR1 SGHRS and CDR2 YFSETQ. For the CDR3, the DNA is TGCGCCAGCAGCGGAGGCTTACCCACAGATACGCAGTATTTT. Translation gives CASSGGLPTDTQYF.

The chain joins TRBV4-3 to TRBJ1-2, with unresolved D. This CDR3 has 14 residues. Germline V gives CDR1 LGHNA, CDR2 YSLEER. V gave up 0 bases and J gave up 2 bases, with 7 bases separating them. As DNA, the CDR3 is TGCGCCAGCAGCCAAGATCCCCGGAACTATGGCTACACCTTC. Protein: CASSQDPRNYGYTF.

The chain employs TRBV2 and TRBJ2-1; TRBD2 might be the D (6 bases). The V end was cut by 1 base, the J end by 5 bases, with 12 bases between. CDR3 length equals 15 residues. Germline V gives CDR1 SNHLY, CDR2 FYNNEI. This CDR3 reads CASSEVYPSDNEQFF. CDR3 coding DNA: TGTGCCAGCAGTGAAGTTTATCCTAGCGACAATGAGCAGTTCTTC. Using reference TRBV2 and TRBJ2-1 for the parts outside the CDR3, the full variable domain is EPEVTQTPSHQVTQMGQEVILRCVPISNHLYFYWYRQILGQKVEFLVSFYNNEISEKSEIFDDQFSVERPDGSNFTLKIRSTKLEDSAMYFCASSEVYPSDNEQFFGPGTRLTVL.

This clone was seen once. The gene calls are TRBV30 and TRBJ2-3, with TRBD1 matching over 8 bases. The length of the CDR3 is 15 residues. Germline CDR1 and CDR2: GTSNPN and SVGIG (reference sequence). Trimming at V came to 6 bases and at J to 0 bases, leaving 8 bases not matched to a gene. The CDR3 DNA is TGTGCCTGCACTAGGGGACAGGTTAGCACAGATACGCAGTATTTT. Amino acids: CACTRGQVSTDTQYF.

The chain has TRBV7-2 and TRBJ2-5, with 15 bases fitting TRBD2. The CDR3 consists of 16 residues. V gave up 5 bases and J gave up 2 bases; unmatched junction bases: 3. CDR1 and CDR2 (germline): SGHTA, FQGNSA. This CDR3 is CASSTGLAGGQETQYF. DNA for the CDR3: TGTGCCAGCAGCACTGGACTAGCGGGGGGGCAAGAGACCCAGTACTTC. Full variable domain (remainder filled in from reference TRBV7-2 and TRBJ2-5): GAGVSQSPSNKVTEKGKDVELRCDPISGHTALYWYRQSLGQGLEFLIYFQGNSAPDKSGLPSDRFSAERTGGSVSTLTIQRTQQEDSAVYLCASSTGLAGGQETQYFGPGTRLLVL.

V usage is TRBV14 and J usage is TRBJ1-2; D is unclear. Germline loops: CDR1 SGHDN, CDR2 FVKESK. The CDR3 covers 12 residues. V was shortened by 4 bases and J by 8 bases, with 11 bases between the two germline ends. In nucleotides, the CDR3 is TGTGCCAGCAGCCCCACCGGCGGGGGCTACACCTTC. Its protein is CASSPTGGGYTF.

The V call is TRBV6-6, the J call TRBJ2-3, with D perhaps being TRBD1 or TRBD2 (9 bases each). Germline V gives CDR1 MNHNY, CDR2 SVGAGI (reference sequence). The CDR3 has 21 amino acids. V was pared by 5 bases and J by 2 bases, with 32 bases between. CDR3 nucleotides: TGTGCCAGCAGTCGACACCAATGGACAGGGGCTAGCGGGGTCTACACAGATACGCAGTATTTT. This sequence encodes CASSRHQWTGASGVYTDTQYF.

The chain combines TRBV25-1 with TRBJ2-7, with 8 positions matching TRBD2. Germline V lookup: CDR1 MGHDK, CDR2 SYGVNS. The CDR3 runs to 13 residues. The junction had 3 bases not matched to a gene; V was cut back by 2 bases and J by 6 bases. The CDR3 sequence: CASSERGGREQYF. CDR3 in DNA: TGTGCCAGCAGTGAACGCGGGGGGCGCGAGCAGTACTTC.

This clone was picked up one time. J is TRBJ2-2 and V is TRBV19; D call uncertain. V was shortened by 3 bases and J by 1 base, with 9 bases between the two germline ends. This CDR3 contains 15 residues. Looked up from germline, CDR1 is LNHDA and CDR2 is SQIVND (reference sequence). Here the CDR3 reads CASSIFAENTGELFF. The CDR3 coding sequence is TGTGCCAGTAGTATTTTCGCGGAGAACACCGGGGAGCTGTTTTTT.